The 5 T cell receptor beta chains in this list originate from one sample, sequenced in a study of T cells in localized non-small cell lung cancer. Sequencing was performed with immunoSEQ multiplex PCR; in TCRdb, only in-frame clones are kept and a portion is missing. This table holds 25,000 to 30,000 clones, approximately 90% found once. The sample was peripheral blood, taken before any cancer treatment. These receptors were obtained from a female donor over 55 with stage III squamous cell lung carcinoma.

V gene TRBV5-1 combines with J gene TRBJ2-5, with 8 positions matching TRBD2. The germline gives CDR1 SGHRS, CDR2 YFSETQ. V shed 0 bases and J 4 bases; nucleotides not matched to a gene: 5. This CDR3 is 15 amino acids long. CDR3 nucleotide sequence: TGCGCCAGCAGCTTGGAGCTAGCGGGTTCAGAGACCCAGTACTTC. Protein product: CASSLELAGSETQYF.

On this clone itself: At one end, the junction sequence differs from germline, possibly due to a read error. The chain recombines TRBV7-2 with TRBJ1-1; tentatively, D is TRBD1 (5 bases). The CDR3 runs to 16 residues. Germline CDR1 is SGHTA and CDR2 is FQGNSA. The CDR3 DNA reads TGTGCCAGCAGCCCCCCGGGCAGGGCAATGAACATTGAAGCTTTCTTT. Protein product: CASSPPGRAMNIEAFF.

The chain is built from TRBV6-4 and TRBJ2-4, with a tentative D call TRBD2 (6 bases). Germline V lookup: CDR1 MRHNA, CDR2 SNTAGT. Trimming left V 4 bases short and J 0 bases short, with 13 bases between. The CDR3 sequence is 16 residues long. The CDR3 DNA follows: TGTGCCAGCAGTGTCGGGAGAAGTGGAGCCAAAAACATTCAGTACTTC. Its protein product is CASSVGRSGAKNIQYF.

This clone appeared a single time. J is TRBJ1-3 and V is TRBV9; no reliable D call. This CDR3 contains 14 residues. Trimming stripped 4 bases from V and 2 bases from J, with 10 bases between. CDR1 SGDLS and CDR2 YYNGEE come from the germline V gene. The DNA for the CDR3 is TGTGCCAGCAGCTCCGGTGGGCCTGGAAACACCATATATTTT. Translating it yields CASSSGGPGNTIYF.

V gene TRBV7-2 combines with J gene TRBJ2-5, with D unresolved. Germline V gives CDR1 SGHTA, CDR2 FQGNSA. CDR3 length: 13 amino acids. V was clipped by 3 bases and J by 5 bases, with 10 bases between them. The CDR3 here is CASSFVADETQYF. The CDR3 bases are TGTGCCAGCAGCTTTGTTGCGGACGAGACCCAGTACTTC.